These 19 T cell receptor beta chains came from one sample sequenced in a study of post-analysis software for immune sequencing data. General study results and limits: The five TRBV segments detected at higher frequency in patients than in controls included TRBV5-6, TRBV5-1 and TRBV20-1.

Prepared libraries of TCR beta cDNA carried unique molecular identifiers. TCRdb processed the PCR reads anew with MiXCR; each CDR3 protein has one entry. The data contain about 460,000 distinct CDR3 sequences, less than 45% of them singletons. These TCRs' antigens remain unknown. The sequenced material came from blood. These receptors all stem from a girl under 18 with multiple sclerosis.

The CDR3 protein is CASSQEGTGAYGQYF. CDR3 DNA sequence: TGCGCCAGCAGCCAAGAAGGGACAGGGGCATACGGGCAGTACTTC. The chain carries TRBV4-1 and TRBJ2-5, with 10 positions matching TRBD1. This CDR3 has 15 residues. V gave up 0 bases and J gave up 11 bases; unmatched junction bases: 9. Per the germline V gene, CDR1 is MGHRA and CDR2 is YSYEKL.

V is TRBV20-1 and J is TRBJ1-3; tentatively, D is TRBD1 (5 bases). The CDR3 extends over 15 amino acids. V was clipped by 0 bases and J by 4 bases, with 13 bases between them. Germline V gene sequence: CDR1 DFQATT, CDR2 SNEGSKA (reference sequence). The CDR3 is CSAREQAGGGNTIYF. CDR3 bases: TGCAGTGCTAGAGAACAAGCGGGGGGAGGAAACACCATATATTTT.

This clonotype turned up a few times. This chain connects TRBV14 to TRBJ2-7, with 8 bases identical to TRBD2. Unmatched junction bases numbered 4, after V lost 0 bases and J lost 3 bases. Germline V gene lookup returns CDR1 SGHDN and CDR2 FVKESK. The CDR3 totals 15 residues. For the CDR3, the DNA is TGTGCCAGCAGCCAAGAACTAGCGGACTACTACGAGCAGTACTTC. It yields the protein CASSQELADYYEQYF.

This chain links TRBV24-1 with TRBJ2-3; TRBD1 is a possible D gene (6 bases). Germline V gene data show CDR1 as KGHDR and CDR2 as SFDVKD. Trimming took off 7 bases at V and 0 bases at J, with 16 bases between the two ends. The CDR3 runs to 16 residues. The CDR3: CATSGLDSHSTDTQYF. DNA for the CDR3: TGTGCCACCAGCGGCCTGGACAGCCACAGCACAGATACGCAGTATTTT.

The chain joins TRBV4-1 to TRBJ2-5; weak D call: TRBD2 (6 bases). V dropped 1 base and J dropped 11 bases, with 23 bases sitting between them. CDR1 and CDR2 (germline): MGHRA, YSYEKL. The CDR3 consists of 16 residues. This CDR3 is CASSQGTHAGLLGQYF. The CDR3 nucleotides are TGCGCCAGCAGCCAAGGGACTCACGCGGGATTACTAGGGCAGTACTTC.

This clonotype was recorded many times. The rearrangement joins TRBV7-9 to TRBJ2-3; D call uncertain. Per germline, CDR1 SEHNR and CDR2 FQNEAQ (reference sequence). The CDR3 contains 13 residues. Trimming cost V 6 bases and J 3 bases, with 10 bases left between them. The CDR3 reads CASSPGSTDTQYF. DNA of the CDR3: TGTGCCAGCAGTCCCGGTAGTACAGATACGCAGTATTTT.

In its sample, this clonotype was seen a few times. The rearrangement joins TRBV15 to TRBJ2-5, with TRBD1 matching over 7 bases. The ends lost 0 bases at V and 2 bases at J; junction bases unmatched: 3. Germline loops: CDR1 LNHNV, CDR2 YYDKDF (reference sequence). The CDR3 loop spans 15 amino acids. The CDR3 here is CATSRDRGQQETQYF. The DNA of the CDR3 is TGTGCCACCAGCAGAGATCGGGGACAGCAAGAGACCCAGTACTTC.

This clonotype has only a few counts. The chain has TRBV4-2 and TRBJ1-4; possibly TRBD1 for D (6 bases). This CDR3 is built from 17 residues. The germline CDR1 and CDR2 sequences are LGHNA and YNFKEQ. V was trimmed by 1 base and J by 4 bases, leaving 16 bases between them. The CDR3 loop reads CASSQVGGALGNEKLFF. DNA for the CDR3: TGTGCCAGCAGCCAAGTCGGGGGGGCGCTGGGTAATGAAAAACTGTTTTTT.

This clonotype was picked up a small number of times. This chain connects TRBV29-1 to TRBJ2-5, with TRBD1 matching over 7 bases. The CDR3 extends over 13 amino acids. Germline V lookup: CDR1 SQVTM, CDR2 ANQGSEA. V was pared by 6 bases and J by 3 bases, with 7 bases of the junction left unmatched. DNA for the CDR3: TGCAGCGTGGCAACAGGGGCCGAAGAGACCCAGTACTTC. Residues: CSVATGAEETQYF. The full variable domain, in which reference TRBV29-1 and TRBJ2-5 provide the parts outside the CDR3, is SAVISQKPSRDICQRGTSLTIQCQVDSQVTMMFWYRQQPGQSLTLIATANQGSEATYESGFVIDKFPISRPNLTFSTLTVSNMSPEDSSIYLCSVATGAEETQYFGPGTRLLVL.

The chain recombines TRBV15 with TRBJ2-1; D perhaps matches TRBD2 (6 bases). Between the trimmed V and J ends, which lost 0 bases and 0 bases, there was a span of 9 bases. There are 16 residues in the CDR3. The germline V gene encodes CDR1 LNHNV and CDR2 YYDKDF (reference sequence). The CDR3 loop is CATSRELASSYNEQFF. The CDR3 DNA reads TGTGCCACCAGCAGAGAACTAGCAAGCTCCTACAATGAGCAGTTCTTC. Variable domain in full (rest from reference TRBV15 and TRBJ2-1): DAMVIQNPRYQVTQFGKPVTLSCSQTLNHNVMYWYQQKSSQAPKLLFHYYDKDFNNEADTPDNFQSRRPNTSFCFLDIRSPGLGDTAMYLCATSRELASSYNEQFFGPGTRLTVL.

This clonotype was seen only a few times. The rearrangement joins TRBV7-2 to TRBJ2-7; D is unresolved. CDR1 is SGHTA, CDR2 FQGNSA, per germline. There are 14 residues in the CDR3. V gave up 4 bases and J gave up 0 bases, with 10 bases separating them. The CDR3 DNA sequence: TGTGCCAGCAGCTCGAGGATGGCCTCCTACGAGCAGTACTTC. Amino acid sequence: CASSSRMASYEQYF.

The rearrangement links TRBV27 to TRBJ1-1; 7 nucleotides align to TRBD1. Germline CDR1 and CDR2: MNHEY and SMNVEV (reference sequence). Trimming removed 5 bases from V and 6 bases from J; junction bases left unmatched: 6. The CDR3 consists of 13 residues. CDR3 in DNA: TGTGCCAGCAGTACCAAGACAGGGTCTGAAGCTTTCTTT. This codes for CASSTKTGSEAFF.

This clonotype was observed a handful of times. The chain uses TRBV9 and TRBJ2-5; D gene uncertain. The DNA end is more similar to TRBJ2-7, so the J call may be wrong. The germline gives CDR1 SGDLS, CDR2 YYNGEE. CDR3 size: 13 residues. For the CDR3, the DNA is TGTGCCAGCTCGGGTGGAATCGACTACGAGCAGTACTTC. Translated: CASSGGIDYEQYF.

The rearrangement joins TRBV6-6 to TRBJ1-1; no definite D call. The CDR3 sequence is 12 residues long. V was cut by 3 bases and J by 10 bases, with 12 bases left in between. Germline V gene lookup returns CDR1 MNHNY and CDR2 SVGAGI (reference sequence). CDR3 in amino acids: CASSYSGGSAFF. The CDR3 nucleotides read TGTGCCAGCAGTTATTCGGGAGGCTCAGCTTTCTTT.

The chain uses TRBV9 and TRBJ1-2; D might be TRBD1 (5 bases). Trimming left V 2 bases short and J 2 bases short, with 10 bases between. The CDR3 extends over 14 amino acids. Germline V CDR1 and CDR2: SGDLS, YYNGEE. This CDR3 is CASSVFRENYGYTF. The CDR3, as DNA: TGTGCCAGCAGCGTCTTCAGGGAAAACTATGGCTACACCTTC.

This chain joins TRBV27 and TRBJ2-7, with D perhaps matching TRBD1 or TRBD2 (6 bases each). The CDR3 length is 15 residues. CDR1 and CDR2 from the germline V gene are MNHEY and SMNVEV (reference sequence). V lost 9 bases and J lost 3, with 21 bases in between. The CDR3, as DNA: TGTGCCAGTTCTCGGGAGAAAGGGGGGCGCTACGAGCAGTACTTC. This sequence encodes CASSREKGGRYEQYF.

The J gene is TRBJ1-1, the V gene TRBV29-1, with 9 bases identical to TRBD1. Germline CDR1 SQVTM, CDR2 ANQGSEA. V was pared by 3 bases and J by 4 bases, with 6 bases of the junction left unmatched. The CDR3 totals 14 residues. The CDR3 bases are TGCAGCGTTGATGAGGACAGGGGCGGCACTGAAGCTTTCTTT. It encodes CSVDEDRGGTEAFF.

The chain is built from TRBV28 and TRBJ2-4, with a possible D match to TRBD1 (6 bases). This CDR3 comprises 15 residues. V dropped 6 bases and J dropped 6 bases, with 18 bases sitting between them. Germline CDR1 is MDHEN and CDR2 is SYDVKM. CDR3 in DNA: TGTGCCAGCAGCCCTGGGGGAACAGGGCCAAACATTCAGTACTTC. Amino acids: CASSPGGTGPNIQYF.

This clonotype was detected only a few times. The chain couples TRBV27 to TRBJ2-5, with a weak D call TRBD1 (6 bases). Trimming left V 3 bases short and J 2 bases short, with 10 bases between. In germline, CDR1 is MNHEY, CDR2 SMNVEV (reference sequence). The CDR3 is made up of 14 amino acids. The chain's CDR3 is CASSLLGGQETQYF. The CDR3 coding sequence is TGTGCCAGCAGTTTGCTAGGGGGACAAGAGACCCAGTACTTC.